The sequence of this T cell receptor beta chain was determined in a study of blood T cell repertoires in COVID-19. Sequencing was performed with immunoSEQ multiplex PCR; in TCRdb, only in-frame clones are kept and a portion is missing. The sample shows about 85,000 clones, roughly three quarters of them seen only once. CDR3 length: 16 residues. The V and J ends lost 3 bases and 3 bases, in that order; junction bases with no gene match: 7. A single count supports this clone. The chain uses TRBV23-1 and TRBJ1-3; TRBD1 matches at 8 bases. TRBV23-1 is an ORF, with its function uncertain. The clonotype comes from a man in his 70s with acute or convalescent COVID-19. The sample consisted of peripheral blood. Here the CDR3 DNA reads TGCGCCAGCAGTCACTGGACAGGGCCTTTTGGAAACACCATATATTTT. Protein product: CASSHWTGPFGNTIYF.